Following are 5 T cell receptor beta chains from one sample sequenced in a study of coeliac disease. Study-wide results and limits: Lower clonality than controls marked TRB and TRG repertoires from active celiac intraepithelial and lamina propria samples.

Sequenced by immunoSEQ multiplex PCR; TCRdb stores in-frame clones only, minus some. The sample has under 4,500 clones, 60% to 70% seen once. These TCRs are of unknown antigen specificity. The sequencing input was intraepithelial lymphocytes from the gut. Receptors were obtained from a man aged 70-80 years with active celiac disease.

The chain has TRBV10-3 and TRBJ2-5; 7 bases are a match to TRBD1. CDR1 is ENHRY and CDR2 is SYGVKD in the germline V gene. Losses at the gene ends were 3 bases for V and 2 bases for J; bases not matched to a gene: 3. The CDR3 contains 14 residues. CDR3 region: CAISDQGQQETQYF. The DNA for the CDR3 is TGTGCCATCAGTGACCAGGGACAGCAAGAGACCCAGTACTTC.

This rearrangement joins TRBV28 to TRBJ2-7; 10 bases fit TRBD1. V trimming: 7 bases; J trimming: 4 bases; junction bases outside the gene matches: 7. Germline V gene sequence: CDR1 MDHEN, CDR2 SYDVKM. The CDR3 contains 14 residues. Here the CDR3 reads CASKRDRGPYEQYF. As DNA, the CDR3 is TGTGCCAGCAAAAGGGACAGGGGCCCTTACGAGCAGTACTTC.

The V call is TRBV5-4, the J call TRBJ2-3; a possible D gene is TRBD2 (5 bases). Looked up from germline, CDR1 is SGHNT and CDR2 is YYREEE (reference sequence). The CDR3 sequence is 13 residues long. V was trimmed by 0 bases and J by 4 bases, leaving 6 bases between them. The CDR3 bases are TGTGCCAGCAGCTTGGACGGGGCAGATACGCAGTATTTT. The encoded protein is CASSLDGADTQYF.

The chain's CDR3 is CASSLQGANTGELFF. CDR3 DNA sequence: TGTGCCAGCAGCTTACAGGGCGCGAACACCGGGGAGCTGTTTTTT. The chain has TRBV11-3 and TRBJ2-2, with a weak D call TRBD1 (5 bases). Deletions cut 2 bases from V and 0 bases from J, with 7 bases between. The CDR3 contains 15 residues. Germline V gene data show CDR1 as SGHNT and CDR2 as YENEEA.

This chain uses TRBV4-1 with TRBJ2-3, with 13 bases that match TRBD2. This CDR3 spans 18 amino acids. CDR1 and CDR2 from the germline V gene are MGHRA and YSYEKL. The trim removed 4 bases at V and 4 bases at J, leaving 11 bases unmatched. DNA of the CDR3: TGCGCCAGCAGCCGACAAGCCGGGACTAGCGGGAAGTCAGATACGCAGTATTTT. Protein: CASSRQAGTSGKSDTQYF.